This T cell receptor beta chain was retrieved from a study of CD8 T cells in Susac syndrome. This clonotype was observed once. This CDR3 has 14 residues. Trimming stripped 6 bases from V and 6 bases from J, with 14 bases between. Reverse transcription of 0.5 to 1 ug RNA was performed with random hexamers. TCRdb used MiXCR to reprocess the immunoSEQ multiplex PCR reads, holding one entry per CDR3 protein. This sample has under 200,000 distinct CDR3 sequences; around 95% occur once, and the top ten carry 0.12%. Patients with Susac syndrome fulfilled recently defined diagnostic criteria for definite or probable disease. The TEMRA cells underwent FACS enrichment, while the CD8+ and CD4+ T cells underwent negative isolation.

This clonotype originated in a human donor with Susac syndrome. The chain carries TRBV12-3 or TRBV12-4 and TRBJ2-2; D possibly matches TRBD1 or TRBD2 (5 bases each). Sequenced input: CD4+ T cells from PBMCs. Here the CDR3 DNA reads TGTGCCAGCAGCCCCCAACGAGGGGCCGGGGAGCTGTTTTTT. Translating it yields CASSPQRGAGELFF.